This T cell receptor beta chain is drawn from a study of technical replicates of blood from several donors. Using immunoSEQ multiplex PCR, the repertoire was profiled, and TCRdb retains in-frame clones only, with some absent. The repertoire holds about 82,000 clones, with about 94% as singletons. Germline loops: CDR1 MNHNS, CDR2 SASEGT. The CDR3 is 13 amino acids. V was shortened by 5 bases and J by 6 bases, with 13 bases between the two germline ends. The TCR comes from a human donor in good health. Specimen: T cells isolated from PBMCs. This chain uses TRBV6-1 with TRBJ1-2, with D possibly being TRBD1 (6 bases). The CDR3, as DNA: TGTGCCAGCAGTTCACCTTACAGGGATGGCTACACCTTC. It encodes CASSSPYRDGYTF.